These 12 T cell receptor beta chains were all obtained from the same sample, sequenced in a study of cytomegalovirus exposure and HLA in healthy donors. The PCR used 60 Vbeta and 13 Jbeta primers. This table comes from immunoSEQ multiplex PCR, and its TCRdb copy is limited to in-frame clones, with some not included. The repertoire holds around 200,000 clones, about 79% seen once, with about 2.2% in the top ten. Sequencing was carried out using PBMCs. These receptors were taken from a woman in her 50s in good health and CMV-seronegative.

This clone turned up a few times. The chain uses TRBV5-5 and TRBJ2-7; TRBD2 matches 8 bases. This CDR3 has 16 residues. V was clipped by 2 bases and J by 7 bases; unmatched bases: 14. The germline CDR1 and CDR2 sequences are SGHKS and YYEKEE (reference sequence). CDR3 in DNA: TGTGCCAGCAGCTTCAAAGACCCAGCGGGAGCTCAGGAGCAGTACTTC. Translating it yields CASSFKDPAGAQEQYF.

This clone was seen only a few times. CDR3 coding DNA: TGTGCCAGCAGCCAAGTTAAAGGGGAAGGAAACACCATATATTTT. Protein sequence: CASSQVKGEGNTIYF. This chain uses TRBV4-2 with TRBJ1-3; a weak D match, TRBD1 (5 bases). Trimming removed 1 base from V and 4 bases from J, with 11 bases in between. The CDR3 covers 15 residues. Germline assignment: CDR1 LGHNA and CDR2 YNFKEQ.

V is TRBV6-6 and J is TRBJ2-7; TRBD1 aligns across 12 bases. The V gene's germline CDR1 is MNHNY and CDR2 SVGAGI (reference sequence). This CDR3 has 16 amino acids. Trimming took 4 bases from V and 7 from J; bases not matched to a gene: 11. CDR3 in amino acids: CASSLRGGQGAQEQYF. The CDR3 nucleotides read TGTGCCAGCAGTTTAAGGGGGGGACAGGGGGCTCAGGAGCAGTACTTC.

V and J are TRBV7-2 and TRBJ2-7, with D perhaps TRBD1 (5 bases). Germline V gene lookup returns CDR1 SGHTA and CDR2 FQGNSA. Trimming removed 1 base from V and 1 base from J, with 11 bases in between. This CDR3 is built from 15 residues. The CDR3 DNA reads TGTGCCAGCAGCTTAGGCCAGGGTCGGTCCTACGAGCAGTACTTC. This translates into CASSLGQGRSYEQYF.

The rearrangement joins TRBV5-6 to TRBJ2-3, with TRBD2 matching 7 bases. Trimming removed 3 bases from V and 1 base from J; junction bases left unmatched: 8. Germline V CDR1 and CDR2: SGHDT, YYEEEE. The CDR3 length is 16 residues. The DNA of the CDR3 is TGTGCCAGCAGCTCCCCTCCGGGACTACGCACAGATACGCAGTATTTT. It encodes CASSSPPGLRTDTQYF.

This chain connects TRBV11-3 to TRBJ2-3, with 7 bases identical to TRBD2. This CDR3 region has 16 residues. V lost 5 bases, J lost 2 bases, and 10 bases stayed unmatched. The V gene's germline CDR1 is SGHNT and CDR2 YENEEA. CDR3 DNA sequence: TGTGCCAGCAGCCCCACAAGCGGGGCAACCACAGATACGCAGTATTTT. This encodes CASSPTSGATTDTQYF.

This chain uses TRBV4-2 with TRBJ1-3; TRBD1 aligns across 7 bases. Germline V gene lookup returns CDR1 LGHNA and CDR2 YNFKEQ. V was pared by 0 bases and J by 0 bases, with 5 bases of the junction left unmatched. This CDR3 is 17 amino acids long. CDR3 nucleotide sequence: TGTGCCAGCAGCCAAGAAGGGACAGCGAGCTCTGGAAACACCATATATTTT. Translating gives CASSQEGTASSGNTIYF.

This chain connects TRBV6-6 to TRBJ2-7; 8 positions match TRBD2. The CDR3 length is 14 residues. Looked up from germline, CDR1 is MNHNY and CDR2 is SVGAGI (reference sequence). V was clipped by 3 bases and J by 0 bases; unmatched bases: 1. CDR3 DNA sequence: TGTGCCAGCAGTTATAGCGGGAACTCCTACGAGCAGTACTTC. The encoded protein is CASSYSGNSYEQYF.

This sequence joins TRBV11-2 and TRBJ2-3; 13 positions agree with TRBD2. Trimming took 4 bases from V and 7 from J; bases not matched to a gene: 11. The CDR3 loop spans 17 amino acids. CDR1 is SGHAT, CDR2 FQNNGV, per germline. CDR3 sequence reads: CASSSHGLAGVVNTQYF. CDR3 DNA sequence: TGTGCCAGCAGCTCCCACGGACTAGCGGGAGTAGTAAATACGCAGTATTTT.

The chain links TRBV5-6 to TRBJ2-5; D remains unclear. The CDR3 is made up of 11 amino acids. Germline V gene lookup returns CDR1 SGHDT and CDR2 YYEEEE. V lost 5 bases and J lost 7, with 9 bases in between. Written as DNA, the CDR3 is TGTGCCAGCAGTACGGGTGGGACCCAGTACTTC. Protein: CASSTGGTQYF. The variable domain in full, completed from reference TRBV5-6 and TRBJ2-5, reads DAGVTQSPTHLIKTRGQQVTLRCSPKSGHDTVSWYQQALGQGPQFIFQYYEEEERQRGNFPDRFSGHQFPNYSSELNVNALLLGDSALYLCASSTGGTQYFGPGTRLLVL.

This clone is a singleton in its sample. The V and J genes are TRBV7-9 and TRBJ2-7, with 11 bases that match TRBD1. With 1 base clipped from V and 5 bases from J, the junction kept 10 bases outside the gene matches. The CDR3 totals 17 residues. Germline CDR1 SEHNR, CDR2 FQNEAQ (reference sequence). In DNA, the CDR3 is TGTGCCAGCAGCTTAGTTTCCGGACAGGGGGCTCTGGACGAGCAGTACTTC. Translated: CASSLVSGQGALDEQYF. Supplemented by reference TRBV7-9 and TRBJ2-7, the full variable domain reads DTGVSQNPRHKITKRGQNVTFRCDPISEHNRLYWYRQTLGQGPEFLTYFQNEAQLEKSRLLSDRFSAERPKGSFSTLEIQRTEQGDSAMYLCASSLVSGQGALDEQYFGPGTRLTVT.

The genes are TRBV21-1 and TRBJ2-5; the table assigns TRBD1, which was not confirmed against the DNA. TRBV21-1 is reported as a pseudogene. The CDR3 consists of 14 residues. The CDR3 bases are TGTGCCAGCAACAGGACAGGGAAGGAAGAGACCCAGTACTTC. Translation gives CASNRTGKEETQYF.